The 16 T cell receptor beta chains reported below all come from one sample, sequenced in a study of shared clonotypes between healthy human individuals. Generated by immunoSEQ multiplex PCR, the TCRdb table keeps only in-frame clones and is missing some. The data hold 2 million to 2.5 million clones, with over 90% observed a single time. Sequencing was carried out using naive CD4+ T cells from PBMCs. Subset: CD45RA+ positively selected. Every receptor here comes from a young man in good health. Some clones in this sample may be carry-over from other donors' samples.

The rearrangement joins TRBV5-8 to TRBJ2-7; D tentatively fits TRBD1 or TRBD2 (5 bases each). The germline V gene encodes CDR1 SGHTS and CDR2 YDEGEE. Deletions cut 3 bases from V and 0 bases from J, with 19 bases between. This CDR3 has 17 residues. The CDR3 coding sequence is TGTGCCAGCAGCTCGACCGGGACCGCGTTCGGCTCCTACGAGCAGTACTTC. Translating gives CASSSTGTAFGSYEQYF.

CDR3 protein: CAWSDRGNEQFF. The DNA of the CDR3 is TGTGCCTGGAGTGACCGGGGCAATGAGCAGTTCTTC. The rearrangement links TRBV30 to TRBJ2-1; tentative D call: TRBD2 (5 bases). The V end lost 1 base, the J end lost 6 bases, and 7 bases lay between the germline ends. Germline loops: CDR1 GTSNPN, CDR2 SVGIG (reference sequence). This CDR3 is 12 amino acids long. Full variable domain (rest looked up from reference TRBV30 and TRBJ2-1): SQTIHQWPATLVQPVGSPLSLECTVEGTSNPNLYWYRQAAGRGLQLLFYSVGIGQISSEVPQNLSASRPQDRQFILSSKKLLLSDSGFYLCAWSDRGNEQFFGPGTRLTVL.

The rearrangement uses TRBV6-5 and TRBJ2-1, with D uncertain. V was trimmed by 6 bases and J by 6 bases, leaving 15 bases between them. The CDR3 is 14 amino acids. The germline CDR1 and CDR2 sequences are MNHEY and SVGAGI. The CDR3 DNA follows: TGTGCCAGCAGCCCCTCGTTGGGCCCCAATGAGCAGTTCTTC. Translating it yields CASSPSLGPNEQFF.

In DNA form, the CDR3 reads TGTGCCATCAGTGTCGACAGGGGGTCTGGGGCCAACGTCCTGACTTTC. Encoded protein: CAISVDRGSGANVLTF. The V gene is TRBV10-3, the J gene TRBJ2-6, with TRBD1 matching 9 bases. CDR1 is ENHRY and CDR2 is SYGVKD in the germline V gene. CDR3 length: 16 amino acids. V was pared by 4 bases and J by 1 base, with 2 bases of the junction left unmatched.

The chain employs TRBV5-6 and TRBJ2-1, with D uncertain. Germline CDR1 and CDR2: SGHDT and YYEEEE. Trimming stripped 3 bases from V and 8 bases from J, with 6 bases between. This CDR3 has 11 residues. The chain's CDR3 is CASSSLYEQFF. CDR3 nucleotides: TGTGCCAGCAGCTCCCTATATGAGCAGTTCTTC.

The rearrangement uses TRBV7-8 and TRBJ1-2; the match to TRBD1 covers 10 bases. The CDR3 extends over 15 amino acids. The J segment lost 4 bases and the V segment lost 5 bases, leaving 7 bases of the junction unmatched. Germline values: CDR1 SGHVS, CDR2 FQNEAQ. The CDR3 loop is CASSVTGTGVYGYTF. In nucleotides, the CDR3 is TGTGCCAGCAGCGTCACCGGGACAGGGGTCTATGGCTACACCTTC.

In the case of this clone: At the DNA level, this CDR3 is encoded by other sequences in the same sample as well. V is TRBV28 and J is TRBJ1-2; no clear D gene. Trimming left V 4 bases short and J 0 bases short, with 6 bases between. Germline CDR1 and CDR2: MDHEN and SYDVKM. There are 13 residues in the CDR3. In DNA, the CDR3 is TGTGCCAGCAGTTCTGGTACTAACTATGGCTACACCTTC. Protein sequence: CASSSGTNYGYTF.

The chain is built from TRBV30 and TRBJ1-1; no firm D call. Germline CDR1 and CDR2: GTSNPN and SVGIG (reference sequence). CDR3 size: 11 residues. Between the trimmed V and J ends, which lost 4 bases and 6 bases, there was a span of 9 bases. This chain's CDR3 is CAWTYGPEAFF. CDR3 DNA sequence: TGTGCCTGGACATATGGTCCTGAAGCTTTCTTT.

The chain combines TRBV7-2 with TRBJ2-1; no reliable D call. CDR1 and CDR2 from the germline V gene are SGHTA and FQGNSA. This CDR3 region has 16 residues. With 5 bases removed from V and 0 bases from J, the gap between germline ends came to 14 bases. The CDR3 DNA reads as TGTGCCAGCAGCCCCCCTGGGTGGAGCTCCTACAATGAGCAGTTCTTC. It encodes CASSPPGWSSYNEQFF.

Here the CDR3 reads CASSLRGTSGTQRTDTQYF. CDR3 nucleotides: TGTGCCAGCAGCTTAAGGGGGACTAGCGGGACGCAACGCACAGATACGCAGTATTTT. The rearrangement links TRBV7-3 to TRBJ2-3, with 13 bases that match TRBD2. The trim removed 1 base at V and 1 base at J, leaving 8 bases unmatched. Germline V gives CDR1 SGHTA, CDR2 FQGTGA. The CDR3 is made up of 19 amino acids.

The chain couples TRBV18 to TRBJ2-3; D gene unclear. The ends were cut back, 8 bases at V and 3 bases at J, with 12 bases in the middle. CDR1 KGHSH and CDR2 LQKENI come from the germline V gene. There are 13 residues in the CDR3. The CDR3 DNA is TGTGCCAGCCGGTCTATTGGGACAGATACGCAGTATTTT. Encoded protein: CASRSIGTDTQYF. Full variable domain (remainder filled in from reference TRBV18 and TRBJ2-3): NAGVMQNPRHLVRRRGQEARLRCSPMKGHSHVYWYRQLPEEGLKFMVYLQKENIIDESGMPKERFSAEFPKEGPSILRIQQVVRGDSAAYFCASRSIGTDTQYFGPGTRLTVL.

The CDR3 sequence: CASSSGQGTYEQYF. CDR3 sequence (DNA): TGTGCCAGCAGCTCCGGACAGGGGACCTACGAGCAGTACTTC. The rearrangement links TRBV7-9 to TRBJ2-7, with 9 positions matching TRBD1. This CDR3 comprises 14 residues. In germline, CDR1 is SEHNR, CDR2 FQNEAQ (reference sequence). V gave up 4 bases and J gave up 2 bases; unmatched junction bases: 3.

The chain carries TRBV28 and TRBJ2-7, with TRBD1 as a possible D gene (6 bases). CDR1 is MDHEN, CDR2 SYDVKM, per germline. Trimming stripped 4 bases from V and 6 bases from J, with 25 bases between. The CDR3 loop spans 17 amino acids. CDR3 nucleotide sequence: TGTGCCAGCAGTTATGTAAACTCAGGGGCCCGAAACGGCGAGCAGTACTTC. Its protein product is CASSYVNSGARNGEQYF.

The rearrangement joins TRBV9 to TRBJ2-7; D might be TRBD1 or TRBD2, each matching 5 bases. Deletions cut 3 bases from V and 6 bases from J, with 19 bases between. This CDR3 is 15 amino acids long. Germline V lookup: CDR1 SGDLS, CDR2 YYNGEE. The DNA for the CDR3 is TGTGCCAGCAGCGCCCAAGGACACGGGGCTTCCGAGCAGTACTTC. This encodes CASSAQGHGASEQYF.

CDR3 in DNA: TGTGCCAGCATCTCGGGCTCCTACGAGCAGTACTTC. This codes for CASISGSYEQYF. J is TRBJ2-7 and V is TRBV7-9; no reliable D call. The CDR3 loop spans 12 amino acids. Germline V CDR1 and CDR2: SEHNR, FQNEAQ (reference sequence). V was clipped by 7 bases and J by 0 bases, with 7 bases between them.

The V call is TRBV10-2, the J call TRBJ2-1; TRBD2 agrees at 7 bases. The ends lost 8 bases at V and 2 bases at J; junction bases unmatched: 9. Germline V gene data show CDR1 as WSHSY and CDR2 as SAAADI. CDR3 length: 15 amino acids. CDR3 nucleotide sequence: TGCGCCAGCGGCCTCGAAGGGAGGGCCTACAATGAGCAGTTCTTC. This encodes CASGLEGRAYNEQFF.